A selection of T cell receptor beta chains follows, all from one sample in a study of cytomegalovirus exposure and HLA in healthy donors. Profiling relied on immunoSEQ multiplex PCR, and the TCRdb table lists in-frame clones only, not all of them. The profile covers approximately 90,000 clones, with 76% appearing a single time and roughly 1.3% taken by the ten largest. Material for sequencing was PBMCs. All receptors derive from a male donor in good health and CMV-seronegative. Each CDR3 is given with its conserved first and last residue. D genes are given only for firm matches. A clone size is listed for some rows: how often the clone was seen (once, few, many), or a class if it is expanded.

>TRBD1|TRBV6-1|TRBJ1-4|16|-
TGTGCCAGCAGTGATCCGGGACAGGGGGCGAATGAAAAACTGTTTTTT
CASSDPGQGANEKLFF
>-|TRBV6-5|TRBJ1-1|13|-
TGTGCCAGCAGTCGGACAGCCTACACTGAAGCTTTCTTT
CASSRTAYTEAFF
>TRBD2|TRBV27|TRBJ2-3|15|-
TGTGCCAGCAGGGGTAGCGGGGGCATCACAGATACGCAGTATTTT
CASRGSGGITDTQYF
>-|TRBV5-1|TRBJ2-1|17|-
TGCGCCAGCAGCTGGCTTGTACAGGCGGTGGACTACAATGAGCAGTTCTTC
CASSWLVQAVDYNEQFF
>TRBD2|TRBV28|TRBJ2-7|16|-
TGTGCCAGCAATTCAATTGGCGGGAGGAACCCCTACGAGCAGTACTTC
CASNSIGGRNPYEQYF
>TRBD1|TRBV6-1|TRBJ2-5|13|-
TGTGCCAGCAGTCCCAACAGGGGAGAGACCCAGTACTTC
CASSPNRGETQYF
>TRBD2|TRBV5-4|TRBJ2-3|16|-
TGTGCCAGCAGTCCAGGGTTCGCGGGGGGTTCAGATACGCAGTATTTT
CASSPGFAGGSDTQYF
>-|TRBV9|TRBJ2-4|14|-
TGTGCCAGCAACAGAGGAGGGGACCAAAACATTCAGTACTTC
CASNRGGDQNIQYF
>-|TRBV30|TRBJ1-1|14|-
TGTGTCGAATTCGGGGGGATAGGGAACACTGAAGCTTTCTTT
CVEFGGIGNTEAFF
>TRBD1|TRBV9|TRBJ1-1|17|once
TGTGCCAGCAGCTCCCCCGGGACAGGGTTCGGGAACACTGAAGCTTTCTTT
CASSSPGTGFGNTEAFF
>-|TRBV27|TRBJ2-7|17|few
TGTGCCAGCACCCAGGGTAGGGGGAGAAGGGGCTCCTACGAGCAGTACTTC
CASTQGRGRRGSYEQYF
>TRBD1|TRBV6-6|TRBJ1-6|14|-
TGTGCCAGCAGAGCCCGACAGGGCGGCTCACCCCTCCACTTT
CASRARQGGSPLHF
>-|TRBV30|TRBJ2-7|11|-
TGTGCCTGGACAAAAACCTACGAGCAGTACTTC
CAWTKTYEQYF
>-|TRBV4-3|TRBJ2-6|15|-
TGCGCCAGCAGCCAACACACCTCTGGGGCCAACGTCCTGACTTTC
CASSQHTSGANVLTF
>TRBD2|TRBV19|TRBJ2-1|14|-
TGTGCCAGTAGTGAGCGGGGGGCCTTAAATGAGCAGTTCTTC
CASSERGALNEQFF
>TRBD1|TRBV9|TRBJ2-7|14|-
TGTGCCAGCAGCATTTCCGGGACAGGGGTCGAGCAGTACTTC
CASSISGTGVEQYF
>TRBD1|TRBV6-1|TRBJ1-2|13|-
TGTGCCAGCAGTGAAGGGAGACAGGGCGGCTACACCTTC
CASSEGRQGGYTF
>-|TRBV6-1|TRBJ2-7|13|-
TGTGCCAGCAGTGAGGCGGACTCGGGGGAGCAGTACTTC
CASSEADSGEQYF
>-|TRBV19|TRBJ1-5|15|-
TGTGCCAGTAGTATATTCCTCGGCAGCGGTCAGCCCCAGCATTTT
CASSIFLGSGQPQHF
>-|TRBV29-1|TRBJ2-1|17|-
TGCAGCGTTGCGGGAAATAAGGGACTCTACTCCTACAATGAGCAGTTCTTC
CSVAGNKGLYSYNEQFF
>-|TRBV4-1|TRBJ1-4|13|-
TGCGCCAGCAGCCGGGGAGGAGATGAAAAACTGTTTTTT
CASSRGGDEKLFF
>TRBD2|TRBV12-5|TRBJ2-3|16|-
TGTGCTAGTGGTTTAGGGGTATTGATAGCGGGGGATACGCAGTATTTT
CASGLGVLIAGDTQYF
>-|TRBV7-6|TRBJ1-1|13|once
TGTGCCAGCAGCTTCCAGCGGAGGACTGAAGCTTTCTTT
CASSFQRRTEAFF
>-|TRBV4-3|TRBJ2-3|15|few
TGCGCCAGCAGCCAGGCGGGGACTCCGACGGATACGCAGTATTTT
CASSQAGTPTDTQYF
>-|TRBV21-1|TRBJ2-7|21|-
TGTGCCAGCAGCAAAAACCGGCGGCGTCGGGGCGTCGGCGGGAGCTCCTACGAGCAGTACTTC
CASSKNRRRRGVGGSSYEQYF
>-|TRBV11-2|TRBJ1-5|18|-
TGTGCCAGCAGCTTAGGGCCCACTGGAGGTACGGGGAGTCAGCCCCAGCATTTT
CASSLGPTGGTGSQPQHF
>-|TRBV10-3|TRBJ1-1|14|once
TGTGCCATCAGTGGCGGACAGCAGAACACTGAAGCTTTCTTT
CAISGGQQNTEAFF
>TRBD1|TRBV5-4|TRBJ1-2|13|few
TGTGCCAGCAGCTTAGAAGGACAGGGGGATAACACCTTC
CASSLEGQGDNTF
>TRBD1|TRBV29-1|TRBJ1-1|14|-
TGCAGCGTTGGGGGACAGGGATTAAACACTGAAGCTTTCTTT
CSVGGQGLNTEAFF
>-|TRBV28|TRBJ1-5|15|-
TGTGCCAGCAGACGGGAGCCGATTGGCAATCAGCCCCAGCATTTT
CASRREPIGNQPQHF
>TRBD2|TRBV27|TRBJ2-1|20|few
TGTGCCAGCAGTTCCACGTCCGGGACTAGCGGGGGCCACATGAAAAATGAGCAGTTCTTC
CASSSTSGTSGGHMKNEQFF
>-|TRBV19|TRBJ1-3|17|-
TGTGCCAGTACTGGGAGGGGACGGCCGGACTCTGGAAACACCATATATTTT
CASTGRGRPDSGNTIYF
>TRBD1|TRBV6-6|TRBJ1-1|14|-
TGTGCCAGCAGACCGGGACAGCCTAACACTGAAGCTTTCTTT
CASRPGQPNTEAFF
>-|TRBV7-2|TRBJ1-1|13|-
TGTGCCAGCAGCTTAGGGTTTCGCGCTGAAGCTTTCTTT
CASSLGFRAEAFF
>TRBD1|TRBV28|TRBJ2-7|15|-
TGTGCCAGCAGTTACCAATCCGGACAGGTCTACGAGCAGTACTTC
CASSYQSGQVYEQYF
>TRBD1|TRBV5-1|TRBJ2-7|15|-
TGCGCCAGCAGCTTGGCGTCGGGACAGGGTTACGAGCAGTACTTC
CASSLASGQGYEQYF
>-|TRBV5-4|TRBJ2-2|15|-
TGTGCCAGCAGCCGCCGGGACTTAGACACCGGGGAGCTGTTTTTT
CASSRRDLDTGELFF
>-|TRBV5-4|TRBJ2-5|15|-
TGTGCCAGCAGCTTACAAATGACAATACAAGAGACCCAGTACTTC
CASSLQMTIQETQYF
>TRBD2|TRBV19|TRBJ2-3|16|-
TGTGCCAGTAGTCCCGACGGGAGGAGTGGGACAGATACGCAGTATTTT
CASSPDGRSGTDTQYF
>-|TRBV5-8|TRBJ1-2|13|-
TGTGCCAGCGGGACTCGATTGTTCTATGGCTACACCTTC
CASGTRLFYGYTF
>-|TRBV30|TRBJ1-3|12|-
TGTGCCTGGAGTAGACAGGGAAACACCATATATTTT
CAWSRQGNTIYF
>TRBD1|TRBV7-8|TRBJ2-7|15|-
TGTGCCAGCAGCCTCCGGGACAGCGCACCTTACGAGCAGTACTTC
CASSLRDSAPYEQYF
>-|TRBV9|TRBJ1-1|14|-
TGTGCCAGCAGCGTCGGGTGGGTGAACACTGAAGCTTTCTTT
CASSVGWVNTEAFF
>-|TRBV28|TRBJ2-1|14|few
TGTGCCAGCAGTTTCGTGAGGGGGTCCAATGAGCAGTTCTTC
CASSFVRGSNEQFF
>TRBD1|TRBV6-5|TRBJ1-4|15|-
TGTGCCAGCAATCGGTTCGGGACAGGGGGAGAAAAACTGTTTTTT
CASNRFGTGGEKLFF
>TRBD1|TRBV27|TRBJ1-1|14|-
TGTGCCAGCAACCAACAGGGGATGAACACTGAAGCTTTCTTT
CASNQQGMNTEAFF
>TRBD1|TRBV5-4|TRBJ2-7|16|-
TGTGCCAGCAGCTCCACGCAGGGGGCCGAGTGGAACGAGCAGTACTTC
CASSSTQGAEWNEQYF
>-|TRBV6-5|TRBJ1-1|13|-
TGTGCCAGCAGCTGGCGGGTGGATGGCGGAGCTTTCTTT
CASSWRVDGGAFF
>TRBD2|TRBV19|TRBJ2-1|13|-
TGTGCCAGTAGTATCTCGGCGGGGGATGAGCAGTTCTTC
CASSISAGDEQFF
>TRBD1|TRBV10-3|TRBJ1-5|13|-
TGTGCCATCAGTGACCCAGGGGGACAGCCCCAGCATTTT
CAISDPGGQPQHF
>TRBD1|TRBV18|TRBJ1-1|14|-
TGTGCCAGCTCACCGGGACAGGGGGCTGCTGAAGCTTTCTTT
CASSPGQGAAEAFF
>-|TRBV13|TRBJ1-5|13|-
TGTGCCAGCAGCTCATCTAGTAATCAGCCCCAGCATTTT
CASSSSSNQPQHF
>TRBD1|TRBV10-1|TRBJ1-1|17|medium-sized
TGCGCCAGCAGTGACCTTTCCTTAGGACAGGGGAGAACTGAAGCTTTCTTT
CASSDLSLGQGRTEAFF
>-|TRBV5-4|TRBJ2-1|14|-
TGTGCCAGCAGCCAGGGGGGCGGCGCAGGGGAGCAGTTCTTC
CASSQGGGAGEQFF
>-|TRBV4-1|TRBJ1-1|15|-
TGCGCCAGCAGCCCACAACGGGGTGCGAACACTGAAGCTTTCTTT
CASSPQRGANTEAFF
>TRBD1|TRBV11-2|TRBJ1-3|16|-
TGTGCCAGCAGGAACCTACAGGGGGCGCGTGGAAACACCATATATTTT
CASRNLQGARGNTIYF
>-|TRBV7-6|TRBJ2-5|15|-
TGTGCCAGCAGCTTAGTGGGGGCACTTGGGGAGACCCAGTACTTC
CASSLVGALGETQYF
>-|TRBV5-6|TRBJ2-7|14|-
TGTGCCAGCAGCCCAGGACTCTTAGCCTACGAGCAGTACTTC
CASSPGLLAYEQYF
>-|TRBV9|TRBJ1-5|14|-
TGTGCCAGCAGCGTAGAGGGGTTCAATCAGCCCCAGCATTTT
CASSVEGFNQPQHF